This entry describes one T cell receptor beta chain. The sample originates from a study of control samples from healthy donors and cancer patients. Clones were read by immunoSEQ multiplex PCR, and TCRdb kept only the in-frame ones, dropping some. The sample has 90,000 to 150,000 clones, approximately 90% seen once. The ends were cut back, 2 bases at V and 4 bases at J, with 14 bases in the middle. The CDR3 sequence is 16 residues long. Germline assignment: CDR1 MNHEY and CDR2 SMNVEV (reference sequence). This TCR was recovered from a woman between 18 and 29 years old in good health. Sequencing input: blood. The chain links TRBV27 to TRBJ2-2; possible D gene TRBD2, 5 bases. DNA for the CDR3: TGTGCCAGCAGTTTACCCGGGCGCCGGGGCACCGGGGAGCTGTTTTTT. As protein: CASSLPGRRGTGELFF.